This is a list of T cell receptor beta chains from one sample in a study of a mutant IDH1 vaccine in newly diagnosed glioma. Generated by immunoSEQ multiplex PCR, the TCRdb table keeps only in-frame clones and is missing some. The sample shows over 55,000 clones, 75% to 90% of them seen only once. These receptors' targets are unknown. Source: PBMCs, taken from a glioma patient whose treatment included an IDH1 peptide vaccine. Receptors originate from a middle-aged woman with glioma. CDR3s leave out the opening cysteine and the closing phenylalanine or tryptophan. A D gene is named only where the DNA matches it firmly.

TRBJ1-1,-,TRBV6-5,ATLVRGNTEAF
TRBJ1-2,-,TRBV18,ASSPPGIFYGYT
TRBJ2-3,TRBD2,TRBV7-2,ASSYRTSVDTQY
TRBJ2-7,-,TRBV18,ASSRDLTAGEQY
TRBJ1-1,TRBD1,TRBV19,ASSPRTGVVTEAF
TRBJ1-1,-,TRBV25-1,ASSTGPRNTEAF
TRBJ1-5,TRBD1,TRBV30,AWSGGQGHQPQH
TRBJ2-2,-,TRBV5-1,ASSLEGARAGELF
TRBJ2-5,TRBD2,TRBV14,ASSQERTSGYQETQY
TRBJ2-2,-,TRBV14,ASKTGLWDTGELF